This TCR beta chain originates from a study of cytomegalovirus exposure and HLA in healthy donors (dated by TCRdb to 2017 to 2019). About the investigation overall: An earlier analysis of 587 of the donors reported 276 Gb of sequence data and about 120 million unique TCR beta sequences obtained from approximately 180 million T cells. An early release that covered about 640 HLA-typed donors contained approximately 290 gigabases of sequencing data and approximately 85 million unique TCR sequences. Rather than using new phenotypic data, the later analysis identified candidate immune exposures from TCR beta sequences and from how often those sequences occurred across donors. In an earlier analysis of 500 to 650 of the donors, high-throughput TCR beta sequencing was used to judge whether each TCR beta V gene segment behaved as functional or pseudogenic. Among about 370 genotyped donors of the cohort, an average of about 240,000 unique TCR beta nucleotide sequences was sequenced per donor, of which roughly 17% were non-productive. A later analysis re-examined previously published TCR beta repertoires from roughly 720 donors and added high-resolution HLA genotyping to investigate patterns of TCR occurrence. The study used immunosequencing to profile the T cell repertoires of 666 subjects and linked those repertoires to cytomegalovirus serostatus. Four to six DR-DQ haplotypes were handled as single units for association and clustering, since linkage in the cohort was strong. Besides the first cohort of roughly 640 subjects, a separate validation cohort made up of 120 or so different subjects was used. HLA typing included class I and class II loci at four-digit resolution. In a later genetic analysis, genome-wide SNP genotypes for about three fifths of the roughly 670 donors were used, and that subset was treated as a discovery cohort. Of the 300 to 400 genotyped donors, around 81% fell in the genetic ancestry cluster associated with self-reported Caucasian donors. The aim of the study was to test whether cataloging public T cell receptors could identify signatures of past pathogen exposure. Donor age, sex, ethnicity and CMV serostatus were compiled alongside the repertoire data. Every discovery cohort repertoire had been produced on one sequencing platform. To predict cytomegalovirus infection status, the study brought together high-throughput TCR immunosequencing, statistical association of individual TCRs with disease status, and machine learning. Typing coverage varied by locus: roughly 620-640 donors for A, B, C, DRB1 and DQB1; approximately 500 for DQA1; over 600 for DPA1; about 450 for DPB1. On the study overall, not on this receptor specifically: The authors suggested that the approach could potentially be generalized to other disease states and immunological phenotypes. The earlier analysis of nearly 600 of the donors excluded roughly 17 rarely observed V segments, including chromosome 9 orphons, because counts were too low. Most CMV-associated TCR beta chains appeared to be HLA-restricted in a later analysis, and the HLA associations seemed to be driven largely by CMV exposure. A group of highly shared sequence variants was considered likely to be a technical artifact of the sequencing pipeline. While some public TCRs were present in many individuals, most TCR sequences turned up only very rarely across donors. The classifier was reported to diagnose cytomegalovirus status with high specificity and sensitivity in both the original and validation cohorts. The 87-base-pair reads could not distinguish some IMGT-functional V segments, including TRBV6-2 and TRBV6-3, so those segments were excluded. Because some donors lacked HLA typing at each locus, the association tests relied only on the typed subset. In this cohort, only TCR beta chains were sequenced, and detectable features were limited by the absence of alpha or paired-chain data. The only immune exposure information available for the cohort was CMV serostatus. Compared with the approximately 670-donor mean, donors in an Asian-associated ancestry cluster had fewer N-insertions in productive TCRs, according to a later genetic analysis. In a later analysis, around 17,000 TCR beta sequences were associated with specific HLA alleles at a false discovery rate of 0.05. In a later analysis, TCR association rates were found to vary across HLA loci, with the most associated TCRs seen for DRB1 alleles and the fewest for HLA-C alleles. An association between a missense DCLRE1C variant and V-gene and J-gene trimming of TCR beta chains was found in a later genetic analysis and replicated in an independent cohort. Broadly in line with IMGT annotations, most TCR beta V segments showed up in productive rearrangements about 90% or about 30% of the time in an earlier analysis of 587 of the donors. In a later analysis, several top co-occurrence clusters were reported to appear linked to parvovirus B19, influenza, CMV and Epstein-Barr virus. A later analysis found that HLA-associated TCR beta chains were more clonally expanded and had lower generation probabilities than equally common non-associated chains. A further reported finding was that TCR beta sequences accurately predicted the HLA-A and HLA-B alleles for most subjects in the first cohort. Three of the identified cytomegalovirus-associated TCR beta chains were confirmed in vitro to be specific for cytomegalovirus antigens. Correlated functional status among segregating V segments might be attributable to linkage disequilibrium, but an unknown experimental factor could not be ruled out. The study listed 170 or so TCR beta chains as associated with cytomegalovirus. Assigning TCR associations to individual alleles was difficult when HLA alleles, especially DR and DQ, strongly co-occurred. Roughly uniform sequencing depth across donors was assumed in presence/absence analyses, although this assumption may not hold.

Library preparation was by the immunoSEQ multiplex PCR assay. A mixture of 60 forward primers for TCR Vbeta segments and 13 reverse primers for TCR Jbeta segments was used in the multiplex PCR. The CDR3 region of rearranged TCR beta genes was amplified from genomic DNA by a multiplex PCR assay. The Illumina HiSeq System was used to sequence the amplified TCR beta libraries as 87-base-pair reads. In the source study's methods: A later analysis counted approximately 84 million unique TCR beta chains across the 550 to 750 repertoires, and 9 million to 14 million of these chains were shared by at least two donors. Raw reads were error-corrected and collapsed into unique sequences with a nearest-neighbor algorithm that merged closely related sequences to remove PCR and sequencing errors. V, D and J gene segments were assigned by aligning CDR3 sequences to IMGT reference sequences. For a sequence to be retained, a match of at least six nucleotides was required to both a V gene segment and a J gene segment. Rearrangements were called productive when the CDR3 lacked stop codons and stayed in frame with V and J; all others were non-productive. Following IMGT convention, CDR3 was defined as the stretch from the second conserved V-encoded cysteine up to the conserved J-encoded phenylalanine. The earlier analysis of approximately 590 of the donors excluded any sequence lacking an unambiguous match to a single V gene segment. In an earlier analysis of some 590 of the donors, a V segment was called functional when productive rearrangements were above 56.7%, and segregating when the standard deviation between donors exceeded 5%. A statistical classification framework was built for diagnosing cytomegalovirus status from the catalog of TCR beta chain sequences. In a later analysis, TCR nucleotide sequences were compared against IMGT/GENE-DB human TR gene sequences so that V and J genes could be assigned. The TCRdist pipeline was used in a later analysis to assign CDR3 sequences and most-parsimonious VDJ recombination scenarios. In a later analysis, each TCR beta chain was defined by its CDR3 amino acid sequence together with its V-gene family, and reads lacking a unique V-gene family were excluded. To address suspected cross-contamination and a sequencing artifact, a later analysis removed under 600 highly shared, low-generation-probability nucleotide sequences. For each public chain, a later analysis derived a clonal expansion index from normalized ranks of inferred template counts within each repertoire. A later analysis computed generation probabilities with a VDJ recombination model fitted to out-of-frame rearrangements, and checked the results against IGoR. Hypergeometric tests were used in a later analysis to score TCR-TCR, TCR-HLA and TCR-CMV co-occurrence, with a repertoire-size bias correction applied to the TCR pairs. In a later analysis, false discovery rates were estimated by permuting HLA or CMV assignments 20 times. In a later analysis, co-occurring TCRs were grouped using DBSCAN, and TCRdist sequence similarity was added for clustering within HLA-allele-positive subsets. Repertoires with fewer than 30,000 or more than 120,000 public chains were left out of co-occurrence clustering, as were about five repertoires with anomalous nucleotide sharing. Sourced from immuneACCESS, this table was stored by TCRdb with only in-frame sequences that have V and J called. A share of the clones is absent; for the studies checked, an unresolved V gene accounts for under half, and the remainder has no known explanation. D and trimming come from the DNA, and the V and J calls and clone size come from that table. Across this sample there are some 190,000 clones, with 87% seen only once. The top ten hold about 1.1% of the sample.

For this clone: Its antigen target is currently unknown. No base quality values were provided; no much bigger clone lies one nucleotide off.

Measured from the cysteine to the phenylalanine, the CDR3 is 12 residues long. Just the 36-base CDR3 DNA is kept, in frame starting at base 1. Trimming takes 4 bases from V and 1 base from J, and the germline ends sit 8 bases apart. In the germline V gene (reference sequence), CDR1 corresponds to GTSNPN and CDR2 to SVGIG. The cohort consisted of fewer than 700 healthy bone marrow donors. All cohort members were sampled while nominally healthy, although unrecorded immune exposures were likely present. The donor tested CMV seronegative and was one of the 352 seronegative cohort members. A peripheral blood sample was collected from each donor, and TCR beta sequencing was performed on peripheral blood mononuclear cells. The Qiagen DNeasy Blood Extraction Kit was used to extract genomic DNA from the blood cell samples.

Sequenced sample: PBMCs. The chain is assembled from TRBV30 and TRBJ2-7; no D gene can be assigned with confidence. The TCR was taken from a boy aged 2-9 years in good health and CMV-seronegative. The bases read TGTGCCTGGAAGTCTACGTCCTACGAGCAGTACTTC. This yields the protein CAWKSTSYEQYF.